The entry that follows covers one TCR beta chain sequence. Its antigen is unidentified. This specimen comes from a study of cytomegalovirus exposure and HLA in healthy donors. Primers for the PCR totalled 60 Vbeta and 13 Jbeta. Clones were read by immunoSEQ multiplex PCR, and TCRdb kept only the in-frame ones, dropping some. The sample holds about 120,000 clones, 63% seen once. Study findings and constraints: Association with HLA alleles at 0.05 false discovery rate was found for around 17,000 TCR beta sequences in a later analysis. The study found most TCR sequences rare, yet found some public TCRs in many donors. The study listed around 150 cytomegalovirus-associated TCR beta chains.

V was shortened by 0 bases and J by 0 bases, with 12 bases between the two germline ends. This CDR3 region has 17 residues. Germline loops: CDR1 LGHNA, CDR2 YSLEER. Sequencing was performed on PBMCs. This clonotype originated in a middle-aged man in good health and CMV-seropositive. The chain uses TRBV4-3 and TRBJ1-3; D gene unclear. CDR3 sequence: CASSQEYGRFSGNTIYF. The CDR3, as DNA: TGCGCCAGCAGCCAAGAGTACGGGAGATTCTCTGGAAACACCATATATTTT.